This T cell receptor (beta chain) was captured in a study of blood T cell repertoires in COVID-19. Overall study: Spain, Italy and the United States supplied samples that represented acute and convalescent COVID-19. Nucleic acid was either cDNA or gDNA, and it came from T cells, B-cell-depleted T cells, or PBMCs.

The CDR3 sequence is 17 residues long. From germline, CDR1 is SQVTM and CDR2 ANQGSEA. J lost 3 bases, V lost 0 bases, and 8 bases had no gene match. Study processing details: It was from reference gene primer amplification that nucleated cell counts were estimated. The protocol was immunoSEQ multiplex PCR, while the TCRdb copy is restricted to in-frame clones and leaves out a portion. V and J calls and clone size are given by that table; D and trimming were obtained from the DNA. This table has 39,000 or so clones, 80% to 95% appearing once. This chain uses TRBV29-1 with TRBJ2-3; 11 bases line up with TRBD2. Sequences were obtained from peripheral blood. This receptor was obtained from a man aged 45-65 years with active COVID-19. For the CDR3, the DNA is TGCAGCGTTGAAGACGCCGGGACTAGCGGAACTACAGATACGCAGTATTTT. It translates to CSVEDAGTSGTTDTQYF.